Following are 18 T cell receptor beta chains from one sample sequenced in a study of regulatory T cells in long-lasting Graves disease. CDR3 regions were amplified by Arm-PCR using iRepertoire HTBI primers to build TCR beta libraries. One entry per CDR3 protein results from TCRdb running MiXCR on the multiplex PCR reads. Of 700,000 or so distinct CDR3 sequences listed, 25% to 35% are singletons. Time point noted: persistent/refractory GD, antithyroid drugs over 5 years with positive TRAb. Extracted RNA from PBMCs served as the source of the TCR library. The source material was peripheral blood mononuclear cells (PBMCs), sampled when the disease was refractory, from a patient treated with antithyroid drugs. The receptors come from a female donor with Graves disease.

On this clonotype itself: The junction departs from germline at one end; a sequencing error may be responsible. This chain connects TRBV5-1 to TRBJ1-5; D remains unclear. This CDR3 region has 15 residues. Germline V gene sequence: CDR1 SGHRS, CDR2 YFSETQ. CDR3 sequence: CASSLASGGNQPQHF. CDR3 coding DNA: TGTGCCAGCAGCTTGGCCTCTGGTGGCAATCAGCCCCAGCATTTT.

Ten or more counts support this clonotype. This chain joins TRBV7-9 and TRBJ2-7, with 9 bases lining up with TRBD1. CDR1 is SEHNR, CDR2 FQNEAQ, per germline (reference sequence). The CDR3 is made up of 14 amino acids. V lost 6 bases, J lost 2 bases, and 5 bases stayed unmatched. CDR3 amino acids: CASSPRDRAYEQYF. In DNA form, the CDR3 reads TGTGCCAGCAGTCCTCGGGACAGGGCCTACGAGCAGTACTTC.

This clonotype was counted at least ten times. This chain joins TRBV28 and TRBJ1-1, with TRBD1 matching over 8 bases. The CDR3 spans 15 residues. The V segment lost 6 bases and the J segment 4 bases; nucleotides outside the gene matches: 10. From germline, CDR1 is MDHEN and CDR2 SYDVKM. The CDR3 is CASSESGTGGTEAFF. The CDR3 coding sequence is TGTGCCAGCAGCGAATCCGGGACAGGAGGCACTGAAGCTTTCTTT. The full variable domain, with the rest looked up from reference TRBV28 and TRBJ1-1, is DVKVTQSSRYLVKRTGEKVFLECVQDMDHENMFWYRQDPGLGLRLIYFSYDVKMKEKGDIPEGYSVSREKKERFSLILESASTNQTSMYLCASSESGTGGTEAFFGQGTRLTVV.

This clonotype was seen at least ten times. The CDR3 DNA reads TGTGCCAGCAGTGTTAGTCGGGAGCAGTACTTC. Translated, it gives CASSVSREQYF. V usage is TRBV2 and J usage is TRBJ2-7; D gene unclear. The CDR3 contains 11 residues. From germline, CDR1 is SNHLY and CDR2 FYNNEI. Trimming left V 4 bases short and J 7 bases short, with 8 bases between.

This clonotype occurred many times. The V call is TRBV6-1, the J call TRBJ2-7; D is unclear. Germline CDR1 MNHNS, CDR2 SASEGT. This CDR3 is 15 amino acids long. V was pared by 1 base and J by 5 bases, with 15 bases between. The CDR3, as DNA: TGTGCCAGCAGTGAAGGATTCAGTCCGTCCCACGAGCAGTACTTC. Its translation is CASSEGFSPSHEQYF.

V gene TRBV6-2 or TRBV6-3 combines with J gene TRBJ2-4; 7 bases agree with TRBD1. V lost 7 bases to trimming and J lost 1 base; unmatched junction nucleotides: 13. This CDR3 contains 17 residues. Germline V CDR1 and CDR2: MNHEY, SVGEGT. The CDR3 DNA reads TGTGCCAGCAAAAACCCGGGACAGCCGACGGCCAAAAACATTCAGTACTTC. It codes for CASKNPGQPTAKNIQYF.

The chain links TRBV5-1 to TRBJ2-7, with D perhaps matching TRBD1 (6 bases). This CDR3 region has 16 residues. Germline CDR1 and CDR2: SGHRS and YFSETQ. Trimming cost V 4 bases and J 2 bases, with 19 bases left between them. CDR3 residues: CASSQDTGTSAYEQYF. CDR3 in DNA: TGCGCCAGCAGCCAGGACACCGGGACATCCGCCTACGAGCAGTACTTC. The full variable domain, with the rest looked up from reference TRBV5-1 and TRBJ2-7, is KAGVTQTPRYLIKTRGQQVTLSCSPISGHRSVSWYQQTPGQGLQFLFEYFSETQRNKGNFPGRFSGRQFSNSRSEMNVSTLELGDSALYLCASSQDTGTSAYEQYFGPGTRLTVT.

This clonotype was detected only a few times. V gene TRBV2 combines with J gene TRBJ1-2, with D maybe TRBD1 (5 bases). Germline-derived CDR1 and CDR2 are SNHLY and FYNNEI. This CDR3 is 14 amino acids long. V was pared by 7 bases and J by 0 bases, with 12 bases between. The DNA of the CDR3 is TGTGCCAGCAAGGATGACAGCTCTAACTATGGCTACACCTTC. Its protein is CASKDDSSNYGYTF. The whole variable domain, filled in from reference TRBV2 and TRBJ1-2, reads EPEVTQTPSHQVTQMGQEVILRCVPISNHLYFYWYRQILGQKVEFLVSFYNNEISEKSEIFDDQFSVERPDGSNFTLKIRSTKLEDSAMYFCASKDDSSNYGYTFGSGTRLTVV.

The J gene is TRBJ1-3, the V gene TRBV9; 9 nucleotides match TRBD1. Germline V CDR1 and CDR2: SGDLS, YYNGEE. This CDR3 contains 16 residues. The V segment lost 3 bases and the J segment 3 bases; nucleotides outside the gene matches: 7. The CDR3 sequence: CASSASGTGSGNTIYF. The CDR3 DNA reads TGTGCCAGCAGCGCCAGCGGGACAGGGAGTGGAAACACCATATATTTT.

This clonotype was seen a handful of times. The chain links TRBV30 to TRBJ1-1; D is undetermined. CDR3 size: 12 residues. Germline V gene data show CDR1 as GTSNPN and CDR2 as SVGIG (reference sequence). The V gene lost 5 bases and the J gene lost 8 bases, with 15 bases spanning the gap. This CDR3 reads CAWGLGHSEAFF. CDR3 nucleotides: TGTGCCTGGGGGCTAGGGCATTCGGAAGCTTTCTTT.

The J gene is TRBJ2-5, the V gene TRBV11-1, with D maybe TRBD1 (5 bases). Germline CDR1 is SGHAT and CDR2 is FQDESV (reference sequence). The CDR3 has 12 amino acids. The ends were cut back, 4 bases at V and 13 bases at J, with 16 bases in the middle. The CDR3 region is CASSSRSGPMYF. For the CDR3, the DNA is TGTGCCAGCAGCTCCCGGTCAGGGCCCATGTACTTC.

This clonotype was detected a few times. This chain uses TRBV11-3 with TRBJ1-2; D gene unclear. This CDR3 has 17 residues. The V end was cut by 5 bases, the J end by 4 bases, with 23 bases between. The germline CDR1 and CDR2 sequences are SGHNT and YENEEA. CDR3 sequence (DNA): TGTGCCAGCAGCCAAGGTGGGTCGGTGGCGCGAGTCTATGGCTACACCTTC. This gives the protein CASSQGGSVARVYGYTF.

This clonotype was counted many times. The chain joins TRBV12-3 or TRBV12-4 to TRBJ2-5; 10 nucleotides match TRBD2. This CDR3 has 16 amino acids. J gave up 0 bases and V 5 bases, and 6 bases lay outside the gene matches. The CDR3 sequence is CASSKTTSGYQETQYF. CDR3 in DNA: TGTGCCAGCAGTAAGACGACTAGCGGGTACCAAGAGACCCAGTACTTC.

The V and J genes are TRBV5-1 and TRBJ1-2, with 9 bases that match TRBD1. This CDR3 is built from 16 residues. V shed 0 bases and J 6 bases; nucleotides not matched to a gene: 9. Germline CDR1 SGHRS, CDR2 YFSETQ. In DNA form, the CDR3 reads TGCGCCAGCAGCTTGGAAGGACAGGGGTTGTTCCATGGCTACACCTTC. Translated: CASSLEGQGLFHGYTF.

The gene calls are TRBV2 and TRBJ1-5; 9 nucleotides match TRBD1. With V trimmed by 7 bases and J by 7 bases, 11 bases remained unmatched. This CDR3 comprises 15 residues. Germline V gene sequence: CDR1 SNHLY, CDR2 FYNNEI. Here the CDR3 DNA reads TGTGCCAGCATTGTCGGGACAGGGCTTTCCCAGCCCCAGCATTTT. Protein: CASIVGTGLSQPQHF. The full variable domain, rest sourced from reference TRBV2 and TRBJ1-5, is EPEVTQTPSHQVTQMGQEVILRCVPISNHLYFYWYRQILGQKVEFLVSFYNNEISEKSEIFDDQFSVERPDGSNFTLKIRSTKLEDSAMYFCASIVGTGLSQPQHFGDGTRLSIL.

This chain connects TRBV30 to TRBJ2-7; TRBD1 matches 9 bases. CDR3 length: 13 amino acids. The germline gives CDR1 GTSNPN, CDR2 SVGIG (reference sequence). Unmatched junction bases numbered 2, after V lost 3 bases and J lost 2 bases. The DNA of the CDR3 is TGTGCCTGGAGACGACAGGGGGCCTACGAGCAGTACTTC. Translating gives CAWRRQGAYEQYF.

About this clonotype itself: This may be a read error, as it is one base from a much larger clone. The CDR3 does not close with the conserved phenylalanine or tryptophan, likely indicating a read error. The chain joins TRBV2 to TRBJ1-5; D gene ambiguous. CDR3 length: 13 residues. From germline, CDR1 is SNHLY and CDR2 FYNNEI. The germline V and J ends were trimmed by 8 bases and 4 bases, with 12 bases remaining between them. In DNA, the CDR3 is TGTGCCAGCTACCGAGCTCCTAATCAGCCCCAGCATTCT. This translates into CASYRAPNQPQHS.

This clonotype was seen once. The rearrangement uses TRBV30 and TRBJ2-4; 7 bases align to TRBD2. CDR3 length: 12 residues. Germline CDR1 and CDR2: GTSNPN and SVGIG (reference sequence). After removal of 3 bases from V and 13 bases from J, the junction contained 9 bases not matched to a gene. The CDR3 loop reads CAWSPGSGVQYF. CDR3 bases: TGTGCCTGGAGCCCGGGCAGCGGGGTCCAGTACTTC.